The 23 T cell receptor beta chains given below trace back to one sample, sequenced in a study of esophageal squamous cell carcinoma under preoperative chemotherapy. As for time point: before preoperative PTX-NDP chemotherapy. MiXCR was run by TCRdb on the PCR reads, yielding one entry per CDR3 protein. The sample has about 15,000 distinct CDR3 sequences; approximately 48% are singletons. The sample was gathered from a patient given preoperative chemotherapy. These TCRs come from a human donor with esophageal squamous cell carcinoma. The donor label of this sample is uncertain.

V usage is TRBV24-1 and J usage is TRBJ2-7; 10 bases fit TRBD2. The DNA end is a closer match to TRBJ2-1, so the J assignment may be wrong. Germline-derived CDR1 and CDR2 are KGHDR and SFDVKD. CDR3 length: 18 residues. The CDR3 nucleotides are TGTGCCACCAGTGATCCACCGGGACTAGCGAGCGGGAGCAATGAGCAGTTCTTC. Amino acid sequence: CATSDPPGLASGSNEQFF.

The CDR3 spells CASSLAINNEQFF. DNA of the CDR3: TGTGCCAGCAGCTTGGCCATTAACAATGAGCAGTTCTTC. The chain employs TRBV7-2 and TRBJ2-1; D not certain. CDR3 length: 13 amino acids. Germline V gene data show CDR1 as SGHTA and CDR2 as FQGNSA. The V end was cut by 3 bases, the J end by 5 bases, with 8 bases between.

Concerning this clonotype: The conserved phenylalanine or tryptophan is not found at the CDR3 terminus, so this likely reflects a read error. No DNA is shown, since the ends of the CDR3 on it are uncertain; the CDR3 is the one TCRdb lists. The chain has TRBV7-6 and TRBJ2-4; the table's D call of TRBD2 was not tested on the DNA. The CDR3 has 22 amino acids, counting both end residues. The V gene's germline CDR1 is SGHVS and CDR2 FNYEAQ. CDR3 loop: CASSLAGGAAGPALGTALGTAA.

This clonotype is medium-sized (0.01 to 0.1%) within its sample. The V call is TRBV7-8, the J call TRBJ1-1; D gene unclear. This CDR3 comprises 12 residues. With 1 base removed from V and 7 bases from J, the gap between germline ends came to 7 bases. Germline V gene lookup returns CDR1 SGHVS and CDR2 FQNEAQ. The CDR3 DNA is TGTGCCAGCAGCTTAGGGCGGGATGAAGCTTTCTTT. It yields the protein CASSLGRDEAFF.

The CDR3 reads CASSLGAGGAQQETQYF. CDR3 DNA sequence: TGCGCCAGCAGCTTGGGTGCGGGAGGGGCTCAGCAAGAGACCCAGTACTTC. V usage is TRBV5-1 and J usage is TRBJ2-1, with TRBD2 identical over 9 bases. With the DNA end fitting TRBJ2-5 better, the J assignment may be wrong. The CDR3 runs 17 residues. Germline CDR1 and CDR2: SGHRS and YFSETQ.

This clonotype appeared a few times. The chain carries TRBV6-1 and TRBJ2-7, with 8 bases that match TRBD1. The J call may not be correct, given that the DNA end is closer to TRBJ2-5. This CDR3 has 16 amino acids. Germline loops: CDR1 MNHNS, CDR2 SASEGT. CDR3 nucleotides: TGTGCCAGCAGTGAAGGGGGCGCAGGGGGCGGAGAGACCCAGTACTTC. Translation gives CASSEGGAGGGETQYF.

Of note for this clonotype: The conserved phenylalanine or tryptophan is not found at the CDR3 terminus, so this likely reflects a read error. This sequence joins TRBV7-2 and TRBJ2-5, with 7 bases that match TRBD1. Near its end, the DNA agrees better with TRBJ2-7, so the J call may be wrong. Looked up from germline, CDR1 is SGHTA and CDR2 is FQGNSA. The CDR3 sequence is 16 residues long. The CDR3: CASSPYRDSITYEQYS. As DNA, the CDR3 is TGTGCCAGCAGCCCCTACCGGGACAGCATTACGTACGAGCAGTACTCC.

This clonotype was recorded many times. V usage is TRBV7-8 and J usage is TRBJ2-7; no firm D call. The CDR3 has 13 residues. Looked up from germline, CDR1 is SGHVS and CDR2 is FQNEAQ. Between the trimmed V and J ends, which lost 5 bases and 1 base, there was a span of 9 bases. CDR3 protein: CASSRGESYEQYF. CDR3 bases: TGTGCCAGCAGCCGCGGCGAATCCTACGAGCAGTACTTC.

Many counts were recorded for this clonotype. The CDR3 bases are TGTGCCAGCAGTTACTCTAAGTCCTACACCGGGGAGCTGTTTTTT. Translating it yields CASSYSKSYTGELFF. The V and J genes are TRBV6-7 and TRBJ2-2; D is uncertain. TRBV6-7 is annotated as an ORF whose role is uncertain. Trimming shortened V by 0 bases and J by 3 bases, and 8 bases separated the two germline ends. The CDR3 sequence is 15 residues long.

This clonotype was detected only a few times. The chain employs TRBV7-2 and TRBJ2-1; 8 bases are shared with TRBD1. This CDR3 spans 14 amino acids. Per the germline V gene, CDR1 is SGHTA and CDR2 is FQGNSA. Trimming at V came to 5 bases and at J to 8 bases, leaving 8 bases not matched to a gene. The CDR3 protein is CASSLRTGLDEQFF. The CDR3 nucleotides read TGTGCCAGCAGCCTAAGGACAGGGTTGGATGAGCAGTTCTTC.

There are many counts of this clonotype. The rearrangement joins TRBV12-3 or TRBV12-4 to TRBJ2-7; 11 bases fit TRBD2. This CDR3 spans 14 amino acids. With 3 bases clipped from V and 2 bases from J, the junction kept 0 bases outside the gene matches. The CDR3 bases are TGTGCCAGCAGTTTGACTAGCGGGACCTACGAGCAGTACTTC. This sequence encodes CASSLTSGTYEQYF.

The chain is built from TRBV7-6 and TRBJ2-1; 7 bases are a match to TRBD1. The junction had 5 bases not matched to a gene; V was cut back by 4 bases and J by 5 bases. Germline values: CDR1 SGHVS, CDR2 FNYEAQ. The length of the CDR3 is 14 residues. The CDR3 nucleotides read TGTGCCAGCAGCTCGAGGGACAGAAACAATGAGCAGTTCTTC. This codes for CASSSRDRNNEQFF.

This clonotype was picked up a small number of times. The chain employs TRBV25-1 and TRBJ1-2, with 7 bases identical to TRBD1. This CDR3 has 13 amino acids. Unmatched junction bases numbered 5, after V lost 4 bases and J lost 6 bases. In germline, CDR1 is MGHDK, CDR2 SYGVNS. CDR3 amino acids: CASSGIQGHGYTF. Written as DNA, the CDR3 is TGTGCCAGCAGTGGGATACAGGGGCATGGCTACACCTTC.

The V gene is TRBV11-3, the J gene TRBJ2-5, with D possibly being TRBD2 (5 bases). The CDR3 extends over 15 amino acids. V lost 6 bases and J 11 bases, leaving 25 bases between the germline ends. CDR1 SGHNT and CDR2 YENEEA come from the germline V gene. The CDR3 here is CASSTGAEPVHEQYF. DNA of the CDR3: TGTGCCAGCAGTACCGGAGCGGAGCCCGTCCATGAGCAGTACTTC.

A word on this clonotype: An end of the junction differs from the germline gene, which may be a read error. The V call is TRBV12-3 or TRBV12-4, the J call TRBJ2-3; TRBD2 aligns across 7 bases. The CDR3 runs to 16 residues. The DNA of the CDR3 is TGTGCCAGCAGTGTCCCGCGGGGGTGTGGCAAAGACACGCAGTATTTC. It specifies CASSVPRGCGKDTQYF.

About this clonotype itself: One end of the junction is discordant with germline, which a read error may explain. This chain uses TRBV7-6 with TRBJ2-3; D is undetermined. The CDR3 is made up of 14 amino acids. Germline lookup yields CDR1 SGHVS and CDR2 FNYEAQ. DNA for the CDR3: TGTGCCAGCAGCTGGATAACAGCCAAGGGTACTCAGTATTTC. It encodes CASSWITAKGTQYF.

The V gene is TRBV6-1, the J gene TRBJ2-1; the match to TRBD1 covers 7 bases. The end of the DNA is better explained by TRBJ2-7, so the J call may be wrong. The CDR3 runs to 14 residues. Germline V lookup: CDR1 MNHNS, CDR2 SASEGT. The CDR3 region has the DNA TGTGCCAGCAGTACGACAGGGAGAGTCTACGAGCAGTACTTC. Its translation: CASSTTGRVYEQYF.

The rearrangement joins TRBV12-3 or TRBV12-4 to TRBJ2-1; weak D call: TRBD1 (6 bases). Judging by the DNA end, TRBJ2-7 fits better; the J call may be wrong. The CDR3 covers 13 residues. Here the CDR3 DNA reads TGTGCCAGCAGTTTAGGAGAGGGGGTTGAGCAGTACTTC. This encodes CASSLGEGVEQYF.

This clonotype qualifies as large. The J gene is TRBJ2-7, the V gene TRBV7-2; D is undetermined. V was clipped by 3 bases and J by 0 bases, with 0 bases between them. The CDR3 loop spans 11 amino acids. Per germline, CDR1 SGHTA and CDR2 FQGNSA. The CDR3 loop is CASSFSYEQYF. The DNA for the CDR3 is TGTGCCAGCAGCTTCTCCTACGAGCAGTACTTC.

This rearrangement joins TRBV10-3 to TRBJ2-2, with TRBD2 matching over 16 bases. The germline gives CDR1 ENHRY, CDR2 SYGVKD. The CDR3 runs 15 residues. The V and J ends lost 9 bases and 6 bases, in that order; junction bases with no gene match: 4. CDR3 protein: CAIQGLAGGAGELFF. CDR3 DNA: TGTGCCATTCAGGGACTAGCGGGAGGGGCCGGGGAGCTGTTTTTT.

The CDR3 loop is CASSTDTAAIGTQYF. The DNA of the CDR3 is TGTGCCAGCTCCACGGACACAGCCGCAATTGGGACCCAGTACTTC. The chain combines TRBV11-2 with TRBJ2-1; the D gene is possibly TRBD1 (5 bases). The last part of the DNA fits TRBJ2-5 better; the J call may be wrong. Germline values: CDR1 SGHAT, CDR2 FQNNGV. The CDR3 sequence is 15 residues long.

This clonotype came up many times. The rearrangement uses TRBV7-2 and TRBJ2-1; TRBD2 aligns across 9 bases. The closer fit of TRBJ2-7 to the DNA end suggests the J call may be wrong. The CDR3 loop spans 14 amino acids. CDR1 is SGHTA and CDR2 is FQGNSA in the germline V gene. CDR3 DNA sequence: TGTGCCAGCAGCTGGGCGGGGGGGCCCGGTGAGCAGTACTTC. It codes for CASSWAGGPGEQYF.

This clonotype has a count of ten or more. The rearrangement joins TRBV10-2 to TRBJ2-5; D may be TRBD2 (5 bases). Germline CDR1 reads WSHSY; CDR2 reads SAAADI. Trimming shortened V by 6 bases and J by 2 bases, and 16 bases separated the two germline ends. CDR3 length equals 15 residues. As DNA, the CDR3 is TGCGCCAGCAGGAGGCGGGTCCTGGGGCAAGAGACCCAGTACTTC. Amino acid sequence: CASRRRVLGQETQYF.